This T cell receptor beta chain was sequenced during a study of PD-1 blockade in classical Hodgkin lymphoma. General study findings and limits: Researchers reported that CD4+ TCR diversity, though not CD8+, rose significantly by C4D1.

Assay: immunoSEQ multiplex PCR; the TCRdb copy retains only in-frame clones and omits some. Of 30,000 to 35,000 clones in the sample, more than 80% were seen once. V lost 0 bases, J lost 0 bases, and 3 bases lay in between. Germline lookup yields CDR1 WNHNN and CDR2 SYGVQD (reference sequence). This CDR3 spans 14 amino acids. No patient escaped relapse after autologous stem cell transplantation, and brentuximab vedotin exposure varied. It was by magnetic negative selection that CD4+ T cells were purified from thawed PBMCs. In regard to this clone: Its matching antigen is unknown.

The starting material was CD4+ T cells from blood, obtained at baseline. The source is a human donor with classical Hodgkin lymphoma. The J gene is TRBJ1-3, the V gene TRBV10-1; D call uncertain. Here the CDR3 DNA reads TGCGCCAGCAGTGAGTCGGGCTCTGGAAACACCATATATTTT. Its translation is CASSESGSGNTIYF.